The 10 T cell receptor beta chains below come from one sample, sequenced in a study of shared clonotypes between healthy human individuals. It was CD45RO-negative cells, positively selected for CCR7, that made up naive CD8 cells, with terminally differentiated effector memory CD45RA+ cells excluded. Method: immunoSEQ multiplex PCR; TCRdb's copy keeps in-frame clones and lacks some. The sample holds just over 2,000,000 clones, 85% to 95% seen once. Sequenced sample: naive CD8+ T cells sorted from blood. These receptors were obtained from a man between 18 and 35 years old in good health.

A single count supports this clone. The chain employs TRBV5-5 and TRBJ2-3; 7 bases are shared with TRBD1. V trimming: 0 bases; J trimming: 2 bases; junction bases outside the gene matches: 6. Germline CDR1 reads SGHKS; CDR2 reads YYEKEE (reference sequence). The CDR3 is 16 amino acids. The CDR3 here is CASSLGQGDTTDTQYF. In nucleotides, the CDR3 is TGTGCCAGCAGCTTGGGTCAGGGGGATACCACAGATACGCAGTATTTT. Based on the CDR3 plus reference TRBV5-5 and TRBJ2-3, the full variable domain is DAGVTQSPTHLIKTRGQQVTLRCSPISGHKSVSWYQQVLGQGPQFIFQYYEKEERGRGNFPDRFSARQFPNYSSELNVNALLLGDSALYLCASSLGQGDTTDTQYFGPGTRLTVL.

V gene TRBV27 combines with J gene TRBJ2-1, with 7 bases matching TRBD2. After removal of 4 bases from V and 1 base from J, the junction contained 7 bases not matched to a gene. The V gene's germline CDR1 is MNHEY and CDR2 SMNVEV (reference sequence). CDR3 length equals 16 residues. The CDR3 here is CASSSLGGISYNEQFF. CDR3 in DNA: TGTGCCAGCAGTTCCCTCGGGGGGATATCCTACAATGAGCAGTTCTTC.

In this sample, this clone turned up a few times. In the same sample, other DNA sequences code for this CDR3. The gene calls are TRBV5-1 and TRBJ2-2, with D possibly TRBD1 on 6 matching bases. This CDR3 comprises 15 residues. The ends were cut back, 0 bases at V and 1 base at J, with 7 bases in the middle. The germline V gene has CDR1 SGHRS and CDR2 YFSETQ. CDR3 DNA: TGCGCCAGCAGCTTGGTAGGGGGGAACACCGGGGAGCTGTTTTTT. The encoded protein is CASSLVGGNTGELFF.

This chain links TRBV25-1 with TRBJ1-5; 7 bases fit TRBD1. The CDR3 loop spans 15 amino acids. CDR1 is MGHDK and CDR2 is SYGVNS in the germline V gene. Trimming removed 4 bases from V and 1 base from J; junction bases left unmatched: 4. Written as DNA, the CDR3 is TGTGCCAGCAGTGCATGGGGACAGAGCAATCAGCCCCAGCATTTT. Protein: CASSAWGQSNQPQHF.

This chain uses TRBV27 with TRBJ2-2; D gene uncertain. Trimming left V 5 bases short and J 6 bases short, with 7 bases between. CDR1 is MNHEY and CDR2 is SMNVEV in the germline V gene (reference sequence). This CDR3 has 12 amino acids. The CDR3 protein is CASSTRAGELFF. The CDR3, as DNA: TGTGCCAGCAGTACACGGGCCGGGGAGCTGTTTTTT.

The V and J genes are TRBV15 and TRBJ2-5; maybe TRBD1 (6 bases). The germline V gene encodes CDR1 LNHNV and CDR2 YYDKDF (reference sequence). The CDR3 totals 14 residues. The V end was cut by 0 bases, the J end by 4 bases, with 9 bases between. The CDR3, as DNA: TGTGCCACCAGCAGAGATTGGACAGTAGAGACCCAGTACTTC. Its translation is CATSRDWTVETQYF.

The V call is TRBV30, the J call TRBJ1-1; D unclear. Germline CDR1 GTSNPN, CDR2 SVGIG (reference sequence). Between the trimmed V and J ends, which lost 8 bases and 5 bases, there was a span of 12 bases. This CDR3 spans 11 amino acids. The DNA for the CDR3 is TGTGCCCGTTCTATGGGGACTGAAGCTTTCTTT. This codes for CARSMGTEAFF.

The chain joins TRBV6-5 to TRBJ1-5; 9 nucleotides line up with TRBD1. Germline V lookup: CDR1 MNHEY, CDR2 SVGAGI. This CDR3 has 14 amino acids. Losses at the gene ends were 6 bases for V and 5 bases for J; bases not matched to a gene: 5. The CDR3 sequence is CASSNRQGDQPQHF. The CDR3 DNA follows: TGTGCCAGCAGCAACCGACAGGGGGATCAGCCCCAGCATTTT.

This chain's CDR3 is CASSPRGADEQYF. The CDR3 DNA reads as TGTGCCAGCAGCCCTCGGGGGGCAGACGAGCAGTACTTC. The chain has TRBV5-5 and TRBJ2-7; possible D gene TRBD2, 7 bases. Deletions cut 4 bases from V and 5 bases from J, with 13 bases between. The CDR3 is made up of 13 amino acids. Germline CDR1 is SGHKS and CDR2 is YYEKEE (reference sequence).

The chain couples TRBV19 to TRBJ2-5; D gene uncertain. CDR1 and CDR2 from the germline V gene are LNHDA and SQIVND (reference sequence). The CDR3 length is 16 residues. V lost 4 bases, J lost 5 bases, and 20 bases lay in between. CDR3 DNA: TGTGCCAGTAGTACGGACCGTACCCTCCGTTTGGAGACCCAGTACTTC. Translation: CASSTDRTLRLETQYF.